The subject of this entry is one T cell receptor (beta chain). Its antigen is not identified. The germline V and J ends were trimmed by 2 bases and 0 bases, with 7 bases remaining between them. This CDR3 is 14 amino acids long. The V gene's germline CDR1 is SNHLY and CDR2 FYNNEI. The sample belongs to a study of T cell responses to AZD1222 COVID-19 vaccine. Clones were sequenced by immunoSEQ multiplex PCR, and TCRdb holds only the in-frame ones, with some missing. The sample lists about 150,000 clones, approximately 90% occurring once. Findings of the study overall: Repertoires were collected only later (after the peak T cell response had occurred).

The chain recombines TRBV2 with TRBJ1-1; D ambiguous. The sequence came from an adult who received the AZD1222 COVID-19 vaccine. Sequencing was performed on peripheral blood, taken 28 days after the second AZD1222 dose. The CDR3 bases are TGTGCCAGCAGTGAATTTTGGATGAACACTGAAGCTTTCTTT. Translated: CASSEFWMNTEAFF.